A single TCR beta chain is shown here with its context. This specimen belongs to a study of blood T cell repertoires in COVID-19. Turning to the study itself: Sites across the United States, Italy and Spain contributed samples from acute and convalescent COVID-19.

Assignment of participants to cohorts was predicated upon participant-reported clinical history. The CDR3 sequence is 12 residues long. With 7 bases removed from V and 4 bases from J, the gap between germline ends came to 13 bases. Germline V gene data show CDR1 as SQVTM and CDR2 as ANQGSEA. TCRdb's copy holds only in-frame clones and misses some; the assay was immunoSEQ multiplex PCR. The sample has almost 400,000 clones; 85% to 90% are singletons. This receptor was obtained from a woman between 25 and 40 years old with acute COVID-19. V gene TRBV29-1 combines with J gene TRBJ1-2; TRBD1 might be the D (6 bases). The sequenced material came from PBMCs or T cells enriched from blood (not recorded which). The CDR3 spells CSAMTGIYGYTF. The DNA for the CDR3 is TGCAGCGCCATGACAGGTATCTATGGCTACACCTTC.